The source of this TCR beta chain is a study of high-grade serous ovarian cancer treatment subgroups. Study context: Mean per sample: about 14,000 reads, 6,500 to 9,000 unique TCR beta rearrangements.

General study findings and limits: Clonal relatedness tracked neoantigen level, and by trend copy number and mutation load. These tumor repertoires lack spatial information from bulk sequencing. Tumors within one patient showed repertoire similarity of roughly 0.1 to 0.8.

Sequencing was performed with immunoSEQ multiplex PCR; in TCRdb, only in-frame clones are kept and a portion is missing. The profile covers approximately 9,400 clones, with roughly 70% appearing a single time and around 4% taken by the ten largest. Tumor samples were obtained before definitive surgery or chemotherapy. Points on this clone: As yet, its antigen is unknown.

This CDR3 contains 15 residues. Germline V gene lookup returns CDR1 MNHNS and CDR2 SASEGT. V trimming: 6 bases; J trimming: 4 bases; junction bases outside the gene matches: 8. The TCR originated in a human donor with high-grade serous ovarian cancer. This rearrangement joins TRBV6-1 to TRBJ2-7; 11 bases are shared with TRBD2. What was sequenced was tumor tissue. CDR3 protein: CASRDSGRALYEQYF. CDR3 coding DNA: TGTGCCAGCAGGGATAGCGGGAGGGCCCTTTACGAGCAGTACTTC.